The 14 T cell receptor beta chains below were found in one sample sequenced in a study of shared clonotypes between healthy human individuals. Profiling relied on immunoSEQ multiplex PCR, and the TCRdb table lists in-frame clones only, not all of them. The sample records 2 million or so clones, over 85% being singletons. Sequencing was performed on naive CD4+ T cells sorted from blood. As to subset: CD45RA+ positively selected. All receptors come from a man between 18 and 35 years old in good health.

The CDR3 reads CASSEEAGTEQYF. The CDR3 DNA reads TGTGCCAGCAGTGAAGAGGCAGGGACCGAGCAGTACTTC. V and J are TRBV2 and TRBJ2-7; either TRBD1 or TRBD2 may supply D (5 bases each). The CDR3 totals 13 residues. Germline loops: CDR1 SNHLY, CDR2 FYNNEI. Trimming removed 1 base from V and 6 bases from J, with 10 bases in between.

The chain recombines TRBV7-2 with TRBJ2-1; a possible D gene is TRBD2 (6 bases). The ends were cut back, 2 bases at V and 5 bases at J, with 10 bases in the middle. The CDR3 is made up of 14 amino acids. Germline V gene lookup returns CDR1 SGHTA and CDR2 FQGNSA. CDR3 DNA sequence: TGTGCCAGCAGCTTACAAGGCGGGGACAATGAGCAGTTCTTC. Translating it yields CASSLQGGDNEQFF.

This chain joins TRBV9 and TRBJ1-1; D gene unclear. CDR1 and CDR2 (germline): SGDLS, YYNGEE. The CDR3 extends over 16 amino acids. V shed 4 bases and J shed 1 base, with 17 bases lying between them. The DNA of the CDR3 is TGTGCCAGCAGCCCCCGGACCGGATTAGGGAACACTGAAGCTTTCTTT. This sequence encodes CASSPRTGLGNTEAFF.

The V call is TRBV10-2, the J call TRBJ1-5, with D perhaps matching TRBD1 (6 bases). Trimming took off 3 bases at V and 2 bases at J, with 11 bases between the two ends. The CDR3 totals 15 residues. The germline V gene encodes CDR1 WSHSY and CDR2 SAAADI. The CDR3 sequence is CASSDTGFGNQPQHF. CDR3 bases: TGCGCCAGCAGTGACACAGGGTTTGGCAATCAGCCCCAGCATTTT.

The rearrangement joins TRBV5-1 to TRBJ2-1; no clear D gene. V dropped 0 bases and J dropped 5 bases, with 9 bases sitting between them. From germline, CDR1 is SGHRS and CDR2 YFSETQ. The CDR3 consists of 14 residues. CDR3 nucleotides: TGCGCCAGCAGCTTGGAGGGTGGGCACAATGAGCAGTTCTTC. Translated, it gives CASSLEGGHNEQFF. The complete variable domain, with remaining parts taken from reference TRBV5-1 and TRBJ2-1, reads KAGVTQTPRYLIKTRGQQVTLSCSPISGHRSVSWYQQTPGQGLQFLFEYFSETQRNKGNFPGRFSGRQFSNSRSEMNVSTLELGDSALYLCASSLEGGHNEQFFGPGTRLTVL.

Comment on this clone: This CDR3 is also generated by other DNA sequences in the sample. This chain links TRBV7-2 with TRBJ2-3; D is ambiguous. CDR1 and CDR2 from the germline V gene are SGHTA and FQGNSA. Trimming took 3 bases from V and 4 from J, leaving 5 bases between them. The CDR3 is made up of 12 amino acids. The CDR3 sequence: CASSFLSDTQYF. CDR3 nucleotide sequence: TGTGCCAGCAGCTTCCTTTCAGATACGCAGTATTTT. The entire variable domain, with the rest obtained from reference TRBV7-2 and TRBJ2-3, is as follows: GAGVSQSPSNKVTEKGKDVELRCDPISGHTALYWYRQSLGQGLEFLIYFQGNSAPDKSGLPSDRFSAERTGGSVSTLTIQRTQQEDSAVYLCASSFLSDTQYFGPGTRLTVL.

The V gene is TRBV28, the J gene TRBJ2-5, with TRBD1 identical over 9 bases. Germline CDR1 reads MDHEN; CDR2 reads SYDVKM. This CDR3 contains 15 residues. V gave up 6 bases and J gave up 5 bases; unmatched junction bases: 10. CDR3 sequence reads: CASSSDRTGAETQYF. In DNA form, the CDR3 reads TGTGCCAGCAGCTCCGACCGGACAGGGGCGGAGACCCAGTACTTC. The variable domain in full, completed from reference TRBV28 and TRBJ2-5, reads DVKVTQSSRYLVKRTGEKVFLECVQDMDHENMFWYRQDPGLGLRLIYFSYDVKMKEKGDIPEGYSVSREKKERFSLILESASTNQTSMYLCASSSDRTGAETQYFGPGTRLLVL.

Concerning this clone: Other DNA sequences in the same sample also yield this CDR3. As DNA, the CDR3 is TGTGCCAGCAGCTTAGGACCTGGAAACACCATATATTTT. Translated: CASSLGPGNTIYF. The chain couples TRBV11-2 to TRBJ1-3; unclear D gene. V lost 1 base, J lost 2 bases, and 3 bases lay in between. Germline V gene sequence: CDR1 SGHAT, CDR2 FQNNGV. The CDR3 spans 13 residues. Based on the CDR3 plus reference TRBV11-2 and TRBJ1-3, the full variable domain is EAGVAQSPRYKIIEKRQSVAFWCNPISGHATLYWYQQILGQGPKLLIQFQNNGVVDDSQLPKDRFSAERLKGVDSTLKIQPAKLEDSAVYLCASSLGPGNTIYFGEGSWLTVV.

This chain uses TRBV7-2 with TRBJ2-2, with D hard to call. Germline CDR1 reads SGHTA; CDR2 reads FQGNSA. CDR3 length: 15 amino acids. Trimming took 8 bases from V and 3 from J, leaving 16 bases between them. CDR3 nucleotide sequence: TGTGCCAGCGCCAAAGCCGGCGGTTACACCGGGGAGCTGTTTTTT. This translates into CASAKAGGYTGELFF. Full variable domain (outside the CDR3, taken from reference TRBV7-2 and TRBJ2-2): GAGVSQSPSNKVTEKGKDVELRCDPISGHTALYWYRQSLGQGLEFLIYFQGNSAPDKSGLPSDRFSAERTGGSVSTLTIQRTQQEDSAVYLCASAKAGGYTGELFFGEGSRLTVL.

In DNA, the CDR3 is TGTGCCAGCAGTGAACTTAGCGCCACATACACTGAAGCTTTCTTT. Its protein is CASSELSATYTEAFF. The rearrangement uses TRBV2 and TRBJ1-1; D is unclear. Germline V gene lookup returns CDR1 SNHLY and CDR2 FYNNEI. The CDR3 contains 15 residues. The V and J ends lost 2 bases and 3 bases respectively, with 13 bases between them.

This chain joins TRBV28 and TRBJ1-3; D ambiguous. The CDR3 loop spans 17 amino acids. Trimming shortened V by 7 bases and J by 0 bases, and 19 bases separated the two germline ends. Germline CDR1 and CDR2: MDHEN and SYDVKM. CDR3 protein: CASTLLSSTLSGNTIYF. In DNA form, the CDR3 reads TGTGCCAGCACCCTATTGTCATCTACCCTCTCTGGAAACACCATATATTTT.

V is TRBV6-1 and J is TRBJ1-1, with a tentative D call TRBD1 (6 bases). V shed 7 bases and J shed 5 bases, with 17 bases lying between them. Per germline, CDR1 MNHNS and CDR2 SASEGT. This CDR3 contains 14 residues. The CDR3 DNA reads TGTGCCAGCACCACCCAGGGGTTGATTACTGAAGCTTTCTTT. Translating gives CASTTQGLITEAFF.

This chain joins TRBV7-9 and TRBJ2-5, with 8 nucleotides matching TRBD1. There are 14 residues in the CDR3. V dropped 6 bases and J dropped 3; count of bases not matched to a gene: 6. The germline gives CDR1 SEHNR, CDR2 FQNEAQ (reference sequence). This CDR3 is CASSPPGGKETQYF. CDR3 nucleotides: TGTGCCAGCAGTCCCCCAGGGGGCAAAGAGACCCAGTACTTC.

V is TRBV10-2 and J is TRBJ1-5; D gene uncertain. Germline assignment: CDR1 WSHSY and CDR2 SAAADI. V was shortened by 3 bases and J by 0 bases, with 9 bases between the two germline ends. The CDR3 loop spans 15 amino acids. CDR3 sequence: CASSEPGNSNQPQHF. The CDR3 DNA sequence: TGCGCCAGCAGTGAACCTGGGAATAGCAATCAGCCCCAGCATTTT.